This T cell receptor beta chain derives from a study of blood T cells in healthy people across ages. The study, taken as a whole, reports: Comparison with aged donors showed that long-lived donors had more naive CD4+ cells and higher diversity.

The authors ran a second PCR of about 7 to 11 cycles using a sample-barcoded 5' primer and a J-beta primer mix. Individual samples furnished no less than 2.5 million CDR3-containing paired-end reads apiece. TCRdb re-derived calls from the 5' RACE reads in MiXCR, one entry per CDR3 protein. The sample records some 900,000 distinct CDR3 sequences, about 30% being singletons. This clonotype appeared many times. The antigen is not known. The CDR3 extends over 11 amino acids. Germline V gene sequence: CDR1 SQVTM, CDR2 ANQGSEA. V was trimmed by 7 bases and J by 9 bases, leaving 13 bases between them. The TCR was taken from a woman older than 75 in good health. The chain links TRBV29-1 to TRBJ2-1; D is possibly TRBD2 (6 bases). Sample: blood. CDR3 residues: CSGGPGGEQFF. As DNA, the CDR3 is TGCAGCGGGGGACCCGGGGGTGAGCAGTTCTTC.